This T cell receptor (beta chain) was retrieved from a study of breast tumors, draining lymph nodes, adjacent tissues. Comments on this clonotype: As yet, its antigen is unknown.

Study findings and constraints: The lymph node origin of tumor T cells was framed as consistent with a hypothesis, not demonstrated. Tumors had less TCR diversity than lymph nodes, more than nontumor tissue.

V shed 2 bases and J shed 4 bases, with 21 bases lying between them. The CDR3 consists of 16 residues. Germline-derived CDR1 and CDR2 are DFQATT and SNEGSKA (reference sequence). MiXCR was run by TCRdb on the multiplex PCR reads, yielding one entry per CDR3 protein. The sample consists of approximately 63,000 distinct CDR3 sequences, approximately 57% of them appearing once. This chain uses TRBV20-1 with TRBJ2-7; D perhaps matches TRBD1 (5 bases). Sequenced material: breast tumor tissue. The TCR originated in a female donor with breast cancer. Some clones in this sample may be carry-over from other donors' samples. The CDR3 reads CSARLGDRGPGYEQYF. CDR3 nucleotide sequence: TGCAGTGCTAGACTAGGGGATCGAGGACCGGGTTACGAGCAGTACTTC.